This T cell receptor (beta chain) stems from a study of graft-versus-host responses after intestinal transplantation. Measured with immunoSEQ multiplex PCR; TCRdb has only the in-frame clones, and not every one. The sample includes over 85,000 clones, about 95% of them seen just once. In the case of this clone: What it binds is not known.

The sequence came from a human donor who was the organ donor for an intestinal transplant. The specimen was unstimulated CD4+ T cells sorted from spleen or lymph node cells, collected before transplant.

The CDR3 DNA is TGCGCCAGCAGTTCGAACACCGGGGAGCTGTTTTTT. Its translation is CASSSNTGELFF. The chain links TRBV5-1 to TRBJ2-2; D is ambiguous. V lost 5 bases, J lost 0 bases, and 2 bases lay in between. Germline CDR1 and CDR2: SGHRS and YFSETQ. This CDR3 spans 12 amino acids.